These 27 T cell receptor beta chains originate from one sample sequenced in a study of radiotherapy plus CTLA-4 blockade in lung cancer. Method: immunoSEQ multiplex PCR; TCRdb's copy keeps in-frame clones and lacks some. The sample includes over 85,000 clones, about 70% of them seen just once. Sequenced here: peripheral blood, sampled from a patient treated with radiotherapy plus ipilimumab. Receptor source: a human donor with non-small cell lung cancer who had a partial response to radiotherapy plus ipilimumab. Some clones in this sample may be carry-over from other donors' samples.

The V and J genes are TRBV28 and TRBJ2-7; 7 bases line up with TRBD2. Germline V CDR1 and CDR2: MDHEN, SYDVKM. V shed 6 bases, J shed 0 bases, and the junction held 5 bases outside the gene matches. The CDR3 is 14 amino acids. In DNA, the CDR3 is TGTGCCAGCAGACGTGCGGGAGCCTCCTACGAGCAGTACTTC. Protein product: CASRRAGASYEQYF.

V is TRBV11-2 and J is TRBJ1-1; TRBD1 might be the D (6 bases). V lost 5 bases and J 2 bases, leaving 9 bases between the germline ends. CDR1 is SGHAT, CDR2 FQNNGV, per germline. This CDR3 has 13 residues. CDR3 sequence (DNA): TGTGCCAGCAGCATACAGGGAAACACTGAAGCTTTCTTT. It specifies CASSIQGNTEAFF.

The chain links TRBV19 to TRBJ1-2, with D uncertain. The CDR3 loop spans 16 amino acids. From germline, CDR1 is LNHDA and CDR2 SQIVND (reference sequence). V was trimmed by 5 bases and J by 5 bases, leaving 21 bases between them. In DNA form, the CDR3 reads TGTGCCAGTAGTCCCTCCAGTGGAGGTGGCTTGTATGGCTACACCTTC. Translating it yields CASSPSSGGGLYGYTF.

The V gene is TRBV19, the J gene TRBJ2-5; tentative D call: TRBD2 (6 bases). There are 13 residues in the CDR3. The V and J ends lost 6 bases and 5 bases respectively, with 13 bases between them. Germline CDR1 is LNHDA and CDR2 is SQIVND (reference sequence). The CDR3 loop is CASSNSAGETQYF. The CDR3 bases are TGTGCCAGTAGCAACAGCGCGGGGGAGACCCAGTACTTC.

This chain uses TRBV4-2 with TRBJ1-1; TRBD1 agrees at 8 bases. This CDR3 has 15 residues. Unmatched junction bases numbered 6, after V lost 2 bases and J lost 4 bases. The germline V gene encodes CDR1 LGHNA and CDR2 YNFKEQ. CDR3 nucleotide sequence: TGTGCCAGCAGCCAACCAGGGGGCAGTGTCACTGAAGCTTTCTTT. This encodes CASSQPGGSVTEAFF.

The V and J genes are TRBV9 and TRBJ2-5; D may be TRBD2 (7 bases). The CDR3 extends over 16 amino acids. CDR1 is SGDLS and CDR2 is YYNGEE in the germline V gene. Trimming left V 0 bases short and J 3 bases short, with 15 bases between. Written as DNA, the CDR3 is TGTGCCAGCAGCGTAGGTCGGAAGGGGGGGGAAGAGACCCAGTACTTC. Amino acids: CASSVGRKGGEETQYF. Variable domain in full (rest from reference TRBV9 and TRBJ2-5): DSGVTQTPKHLITATGQRVTLRCSPRSGDLSVYWYQQSLDQGLQFLIQYYNGEERAKGNILERFSAQQFPDLHSELNLSSLELGDSALYFCASSVGRKGGEETQYFGPGTRLLVL.

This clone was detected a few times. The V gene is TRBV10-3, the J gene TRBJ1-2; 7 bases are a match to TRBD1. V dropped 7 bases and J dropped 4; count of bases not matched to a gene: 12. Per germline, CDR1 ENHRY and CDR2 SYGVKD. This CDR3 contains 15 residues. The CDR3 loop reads CAINPTGDDLYGYTF. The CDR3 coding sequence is TGTGCCATCAACCCAACAGGGGACGATCTCTATGGCTACACCTTC.

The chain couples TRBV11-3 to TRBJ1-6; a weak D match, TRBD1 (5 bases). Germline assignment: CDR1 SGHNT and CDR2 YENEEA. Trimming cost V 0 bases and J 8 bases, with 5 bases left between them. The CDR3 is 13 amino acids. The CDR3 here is CASSLEGDSPLHF. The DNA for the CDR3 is TGTGCCAGCAGCTTAGAAGGGGATTCACCCCTCCACTTT.

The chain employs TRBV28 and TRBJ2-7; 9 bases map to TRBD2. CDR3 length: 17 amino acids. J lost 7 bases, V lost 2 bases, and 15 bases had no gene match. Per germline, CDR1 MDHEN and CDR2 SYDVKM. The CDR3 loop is CASSLGSGRRGGREQYF. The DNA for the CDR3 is TGTGCCAGCAGTTTAGGGTCCGGGCGGCGGGGGGGCAGAGAGCAGTACTTC.

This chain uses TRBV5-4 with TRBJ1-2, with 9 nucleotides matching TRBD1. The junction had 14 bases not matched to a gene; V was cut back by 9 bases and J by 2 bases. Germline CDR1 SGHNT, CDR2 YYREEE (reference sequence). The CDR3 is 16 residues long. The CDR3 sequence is CATNSRATGGNYGYTF. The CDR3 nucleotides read TGTGCCACCAATTCACGGGCAACAGGGGGCAACTATGGCTACACCTTC.

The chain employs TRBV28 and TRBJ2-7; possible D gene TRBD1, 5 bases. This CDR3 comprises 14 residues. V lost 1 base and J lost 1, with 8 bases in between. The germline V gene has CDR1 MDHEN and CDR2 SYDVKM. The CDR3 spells CASSLYRKSYEQYF. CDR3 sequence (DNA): TGTGCCAGCAGTTTATACAGGAAATCCTACGAGCAGTACTTC. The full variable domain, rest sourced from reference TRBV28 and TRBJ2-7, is DVKVTQSSRYLVKRTGEKVFLECVQDMDHENMFWYRQDPGLGLRLIYFSYDVKMKEKGDIPEGYSVSREKKERFSLILESASTNQTSMYLCASSLYRKSYEQYFGPGTRLTVT.

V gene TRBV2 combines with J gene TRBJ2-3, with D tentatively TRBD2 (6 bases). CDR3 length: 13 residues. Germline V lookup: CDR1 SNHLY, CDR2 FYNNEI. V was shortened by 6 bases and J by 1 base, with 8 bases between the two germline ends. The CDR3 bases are TGTGCCAGCAGCTGGGGGGGCACAGATACGCAGTATTTT. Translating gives CASSWGGTDTQYF.

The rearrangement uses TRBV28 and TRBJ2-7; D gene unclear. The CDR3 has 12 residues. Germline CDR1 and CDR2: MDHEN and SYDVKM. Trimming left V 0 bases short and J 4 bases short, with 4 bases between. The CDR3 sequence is CASSLWSYEQYF. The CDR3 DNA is TGTGCCAGCAGTTTATGGTCATACGAGCAGTACTTC.

CDR3 sequence reads: CASSDGGVLAQPQHF. For the CDR3, the DNA is TGTGCCAGCAGCGACGGAGGGGTGTTAGCTCAGCCCCAGCATTTT. The chain joins TRBV7-2 to TRBJ1-5, with a weak D call TRBD1 (5 bases). The germline gives CDR1 SGHTA, CDR2 FQGNSA. V was shortened by 5 bases and J by 6 bases, with 17 bases between the two germline ends. The CDR3 contains 15 residues.

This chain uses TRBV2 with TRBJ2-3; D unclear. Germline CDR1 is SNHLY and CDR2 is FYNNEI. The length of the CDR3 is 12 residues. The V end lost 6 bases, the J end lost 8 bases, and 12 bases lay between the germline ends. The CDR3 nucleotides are TGTGCCAGCAGGGAGAGACCGGGTACGCAGTATTTT. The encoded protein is CASRERPGTQYF.

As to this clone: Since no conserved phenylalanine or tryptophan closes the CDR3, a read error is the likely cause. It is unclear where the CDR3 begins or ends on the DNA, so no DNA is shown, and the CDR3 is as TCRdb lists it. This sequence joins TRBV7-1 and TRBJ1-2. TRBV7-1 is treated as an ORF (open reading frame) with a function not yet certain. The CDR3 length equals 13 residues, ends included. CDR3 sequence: CASSSRPHEGKTY.

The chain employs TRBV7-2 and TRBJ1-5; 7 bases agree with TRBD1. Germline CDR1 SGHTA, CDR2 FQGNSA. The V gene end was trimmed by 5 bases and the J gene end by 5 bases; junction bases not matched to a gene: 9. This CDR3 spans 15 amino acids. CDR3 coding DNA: TGTGCCAGCAGCCCCCAGACAGGGAGGCATCAGCCCCAGCATTTT. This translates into CASSPQTGRHQPQHF.

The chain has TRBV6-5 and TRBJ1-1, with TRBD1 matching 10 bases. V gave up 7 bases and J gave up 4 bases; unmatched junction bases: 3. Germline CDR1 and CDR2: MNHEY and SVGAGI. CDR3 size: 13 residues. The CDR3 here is CASTWTGGTEAFF. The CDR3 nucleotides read TGTGCCAGCACCTGGACAGGGGGCACTGAAGCTTTCTTT.

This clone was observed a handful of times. The CDR3 loop reads CASRGGAEGNYGYTF. The CDR3 bases are TGTGCCAGCCGCGGGGGGGCAGAGGGTAACTATGGCTACACCTTC. The rearrangement links TRBV6-1 to TRBJ1-2; tentative D call: TRBD1 (6 bases). Between the trimmed V and J ends, which lost 8 bases and 1 base, there was a span of 17 bases. CDR1 MNHNS and CDR2 SASEGT come from the germline V gene. The CDR3 runs 15 residues.

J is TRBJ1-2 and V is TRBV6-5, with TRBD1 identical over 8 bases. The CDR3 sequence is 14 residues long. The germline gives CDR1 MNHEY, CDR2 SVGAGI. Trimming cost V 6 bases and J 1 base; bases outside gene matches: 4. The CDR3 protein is CASRIRGRNYGYTF. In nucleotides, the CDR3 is TGTGCCAGCAGAATCAGGGGGCGTAACTATGGCTACACCTTC.

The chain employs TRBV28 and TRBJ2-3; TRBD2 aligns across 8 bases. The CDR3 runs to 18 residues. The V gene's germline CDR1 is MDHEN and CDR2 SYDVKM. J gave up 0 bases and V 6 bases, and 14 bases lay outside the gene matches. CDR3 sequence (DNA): TGTGCCAGCAGCCCTGCAGTTGCGGGAGGCCGTAGCACAGATACGCAGTATTTT. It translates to CASSPAVAGGRSTDTQYF.

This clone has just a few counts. The CDR3 reads CAISEGQGAEKLFF. Here the CDR3 DNA reads TGTGCCATCAGTGAGGGGCAGGGGGCCGAAAAACTGTTTTTT. The genes are TRBV10-3 and TRBJ1-4, with 8 bases identical to TRBD1. This CDR3 comprises 14 residues. The V and J ends lost 2 bases and 8 bases, in that order; junction bases with no gene match: 4. Germline V CDR1 and CDR2: ENHRY, SYGVKD.

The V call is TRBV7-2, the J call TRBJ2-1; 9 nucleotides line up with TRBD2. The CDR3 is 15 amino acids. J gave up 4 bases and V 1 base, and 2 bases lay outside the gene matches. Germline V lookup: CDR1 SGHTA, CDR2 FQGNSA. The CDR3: CASSLGLAAYNEQFF. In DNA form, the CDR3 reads TGTGCCAGCAGCTTAGGACTAGCGGCTTACAATGAGCAGTTCTTC.

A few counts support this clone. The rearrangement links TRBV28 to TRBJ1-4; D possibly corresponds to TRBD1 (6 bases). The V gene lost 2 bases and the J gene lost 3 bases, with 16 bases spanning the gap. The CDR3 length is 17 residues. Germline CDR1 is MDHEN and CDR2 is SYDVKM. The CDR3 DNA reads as TGTGCCAGCAGTTTACGGGGGGCCGGGGTAGCTAATGAAAAACTGTTTTTT. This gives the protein CASSLRGAGVANEKLFF.

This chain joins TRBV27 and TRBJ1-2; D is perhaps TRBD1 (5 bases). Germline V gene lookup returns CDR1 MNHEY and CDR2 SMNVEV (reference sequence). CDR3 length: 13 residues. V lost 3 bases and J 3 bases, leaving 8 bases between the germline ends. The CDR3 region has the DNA TGTGCCAGCAGTTTTCAGGGATACTATGGCTACACCTTC. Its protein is CASSFQGYYGYTF.

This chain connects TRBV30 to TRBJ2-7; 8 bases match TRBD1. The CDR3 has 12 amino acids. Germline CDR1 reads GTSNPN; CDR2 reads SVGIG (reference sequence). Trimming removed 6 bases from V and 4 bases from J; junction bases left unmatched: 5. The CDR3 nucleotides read TGTGCCTGCAACAGGGGGTGGTACGAGCAGTACTTC. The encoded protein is CACNRGWYEQYF.

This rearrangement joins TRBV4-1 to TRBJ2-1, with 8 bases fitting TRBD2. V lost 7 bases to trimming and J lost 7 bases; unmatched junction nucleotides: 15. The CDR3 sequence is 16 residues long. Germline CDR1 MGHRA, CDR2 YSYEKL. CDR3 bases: TGCGCCAGCACCAACCAACCGGGACTAGTCGAAAATGAGCAGTTCTTC. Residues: CASTNQPGLVENEQFF.